This T cell receptor beta chain was identified in a study of blood T cell repertoires in COVID-19. About the study: Sites in the United States, Italy and Spain provided acute and convalescent COVID-19 samples. The cDNA or gDNA used as material had been derived from T cells, B-cell-depleted T cells, or PBMCs.

The germline V and J ends were trimmed by 0 bases and 4 bases, with 15 bases remaining between them. The CDR3 spans 16 residues. Germline-derived CDR1 and CDR2 are LGHNA and YNFKEQ. Per the authors' pipeline: Estimated nucleated cell counts came from reference gene primer amplification. Assay used: immunoSEQ multiplex PCR; TCRdb lists only in-frame clones, some missing. That table is the source of V, J and clone size, and D and trimming were worked out from the DNA. The data hold around 300,000 clones, with just under 85% observed a single time. This clone was counted between two and nine times. Specimen: peripheral blood. This chain joins TRBV4-2 and TRBJ1-2, with D tentatively TRBD1 (5 bases). The origin of this receptor is a woman aged 50 to 60 with active or convalescent COVID-19. The CDR3 DNA reads as TGTGCCAGCAGCCAAGATCGGAGAGGGGAGGGCTATGGCTACACCTTC. This sequence encodes CASSQDRRGEGYGYTF.